A single T cell receptor beta chain is shown here with its context. J was trimmed by 5 bases and V by 5 bases; bases with no gene match: 6. Germline assignment: CDR1 SGHRS and CDR2 YFSETQ. The CDR3 has 14 residues. The entry originates in a study of T cell repertoires in ileal Crohn's disease. Whole-study context: Postoperative therapy was given to about half: about a dozen thiopurines, some 18 anti-TNF agents.

Assay used: immunoSEQ multiplex PCR; TCRdb lists only in-frame clones, some missing. The sample carries nearly 8,500 clones, 80% recorded once. Sequencing used ileal tissue. This receptor was taken from an adult with Crohn's disease. The chain has TRBV5-1 and TRBJ1-1; 10 bases are a match to TRBD1. CDR3 sequence: CASSSGQGTTEAFF. The CDR3 DNA reads as TGCGCCAGCAGTTCGGGACAGGGGACGACTGAAGCTTTCTTT.